This entry is about one T cell receptor beta chain. This entry belongs to a study of blood T cell repertoires in COVID-19. Authors' data handling: The assay estimated nucleated cells by amplifying reference gene primers. Assay: immunoSEQ multiplex PCR; the TCRdb copy retains only in-frame clones and omits some. That table furnishes V, J and clone size, whereas the DNA furnished D and trimming. The table includes approximately 240,000 clones, roughly 88% detected once. There are 14 residues in the CDR3. In germline, CDR1 is MDHEN, CDR2 SYDVKM. V gave up 6 bases and J gave up 6 bases; unmatched junction bases: 9.

The TCR originated in a woman in her thirties or forties who had recovered from COVID-19. The sample comprised peripheral blood. The chain uses TRBV28 and TRBJ1-2, with TRBD1 matching over 8 bases. The DNA of the CDR3 is TGTGCCAGCAGACTACGGACAGGGCTTCATGGCTACACCTTC. As protein: CASRLRTGLHGYTF.